Following are 14 T cell receptor beta chains from one sample sequenced in a study of T cells in Graves' hyperthyroidism and ophthalmopathy. RNA transcripts were the template for amplifying TCR beta CDR3 regions. During a first-round RT-PCR of the TCR CDR3, the HTBI primer set was used. TCRdb used MiXCR to reprocess the multiplex PCR reads, holding one entry per CDR3 protein. The sample lists 730,000 or so distinct CDR3 sequences, roughly 20% occurring once. The sample consisted of blood. Receptors were obtained from a woman aged 45-60 years with Graves' hyperthyroidism that later progressed to Graves' ophthalmopathy.

The rearrangement joins TRBV9 to TRBJ2-3; maybe TRBD2 (5 bases). Trimming removed 0 bases from V and 6 bases from J, with 8 bases in between. The CDR3 contains 13 residues. Germline CDR1 SGDLS, CDR2 YYNGEE. The DNA for the CDR3 is TGTGCCAGCAGCGTAGCTCCGGGGGATACGCAGTATTTT. This sequence encodes CASSVAPGDTQYF. The variable domain in full, completed from reference TRBV9 and TRBJ2-3, reads DSGVTQTPKHLITATGQRVTLRCSPRSGDLSVYWYQQSLDQGLQFLIQYYNGEERAKGNILERFSAQQFPDLHSELNLSSLELGDSALYFCASSVAPGDTQYFGPGTRLTVL.

V gene TRBV10-3 combines with J gene TRBJ2-2, with D perhaps assigned TRBD1 or TRBD2 (6 bases each). V lost 7 bases to trimming and J lost 3 bases, with 15 bases between them. The CDR3 length is 15 residues. Germline values: CDR1 ENHRY, CDR2 SYGVKD. As DNA, the CDR3 is TGTGCCATCAAAAAACCGGGGGCTGACACCGGGGAGCTGTTTTTT. Translating it yields CAIKKPGADTGELFF.

The chain is built from TRBV7-9 and TRBJ1-4, with a weak D call TRBD1 (5 bases). This CDR3 contains 18 residues. V was trimmed by 5 bases and J by 0 bases, leaving 19 bases between them. Germline assignment: CDR1 SEHNR and CDR2 FQNEAQ (reference sequence). Here the CDR3 DNA reads TGTGCCAGCAGCCCACTTATCGGGACGTCTACAACTAATGAAAAACTGTTTTTT. It is translated as CASSPLIGTSTTNEKLFF.

The chain has TRBV25-1 and TRBJ1-1; no firm D call. The germline CDR1 and CDR2 sequences are MGHDK and SYGVNS. V lost 5 bases and J lost 1, with 17 bases in between. CDR3 length: 16 amino acids. The CDR3, as DNA: TGTGCCAGCAGTCCCCCACCCGGACGGAAGAACACTGAAGCTTTCTTT. It translates to CASSPPPGRKNTEAFF.

This clonotype was observed a few times. The chain has TRBV7-2 and TRBJ1-6; TRBD1 aligns across 7 bases. The germline V gene encodes CDR1 SGHTA and CDR2 FQGNSA. Trimming removed 3 bases from V and 8 bases from J; junction bases left unmatched: 13. The length of the CDR3 is 17 residues. The DNA of the CDR3 is TGTGCCAGCAGCTTTGGGGCGTACAGGGGATATGATTCACCCCTCCACTTT. Its translation is CASSFGAYRGYDSPLHF.

The table lists this clonotype with a few counts. The chain joins TRBV29-1 to TRBJ2-5; weak D call: TRBD2 (6 bases). Germline V gene sequence: CDR1 SQVTM, CDR2 ANQGSEA. CDR3 size: 11 residues. V lost 6 bases, J lost 2 bases, and 7 bases lay in between. The CDR3 sequence is CSVGTQETQYF. As DNA, the CDR3 is TGCAGCGTAGGGACTCAAGAGACCCAGTACTTC.

The chain combines TRBV6-5 with TRBJ1-5; D gene unclear. This CDR3 is built from 18 residues. Germline CDR1 and CDR2: MNHEY and SVGAGI. V gave up 0 bases and J gave up 0 bases, with 15 bases separating them. For the CDR3, the DNA is TGTGCCAGCAGTTACTCCCGGCCTAACCGCTATAGCAATCAGCCCCAGCATTTT. This translates into CASSYSRPNRYSNQPQHF.

This clonotype has ten or more counts. The rearrangement links TRBV5-1 to TRBJ2-2; D is unclear. Germline V gene lookup returns CDR1 SGHRS and CDR2 YFSETQ. The CDR3 extends over 12 amino acids. The V gene lost 3 bases and the J gene lost 4 bases, with 4 bases spanning the gap. For the CDR3, the DNA is TGCGCCAGCAGCTCGAGCACCGGGGAGCTGTTTTTT. Protein product: CASSSSTGELFF.

This clonotype came up a few times. This chain uses TRBV9 with TRBJ2-7; D is unresolved. CDR3 length equals 14 residues. CDR1 SGDLS and CDR2 YYNGEE come from the germline V gene. Trimming shortened V by 3 bases and J by 0 bases, and 10 bases separated the two germline ends. This CDR3 reads CASSGRSSSYEQYF. The DNA of the CDR3 is TGTGCCAGCAGCGGACGGAGTAGCTCCTACGAGCAGTACTTC.

This clonotype was counted a few times. The chain is built from TRBV12-3 or TRBV12-4 and TRBJ1-4, with D maybe TRBD1 (6 bases). CDR3 length: 15 amino acids. V was cut by 5 bases and J by 7 bases, with 17 bases left in between. For the CDR3, the DNA is TGTGCCAGCAGTCAACCAATAGGGGGATTTGAAAAACTGTTTTTT. It encodes CASSQPIGGFEKLFF.

Details on this clonotype: This may stem from a read error, because a much larger clone lies one nucleotide away. V usage is TRBV7-2 and J usage is TRBJ2-1; maybe TRBD2 (6 bases). From germline, CDR1 is SGHTA and CDR2 FQGNSA. This CDR3 comprises 15 residues. CDR3 sequence (DNA): TGTGCCAGCAGCTTAGTAGCGGCCCTGGACAATGGGCAGTTCTTC. Translating it yields CASSLVAALDNGQFF.

J is TRBJ2-5 and V is TRBV3-1, with 9 bases lining up with TRBD1. J lost 0 bases, V lost 2 bases, and 19 bases had no gene match. Germline values: CDR1 LGHDT, CDR2 YNNKEL (reference sequence). The CDR3 spans 21 residues. CDR3 residues: CASSQPSTGGSGLFYQETQYF. The DNA for the CDR3 is TGTGCCAGCAGCCAACCCTCAACAGGGGGCTCCGGACTATTCTACCAAGAGACCCAGTACTTC.

This clonotype was found a few times. The rearrangement uses TRBV29-1 and TRBJ2-7; 11 positions agree with TRBD2. The germline V gene encodes CDR1 SQVTM and CDR2 ANQGSEA. Losses at the gene ends were 4 bases for V and 1 base for J; bases not matched to a gene: 9. The CDR3 is 16 residues long. As DNA, the CDR3 is TGCAGCGTTGGAGCTAGCGGGGGGATAGGTTCCTACGAGCAGTACTTC. As protein: CSVGASGGIGSYEQYF.

This clonotype was picked up many times. V is TRBV11-2 and J is TRBJ2-3; 7 nucleotides agree with TRBD2. Germline-derived CDR1 and CDR2 are SGHAT and FQNNGV. V dropped 1 base and J dropped 3; count of bases not matched to a gene: 4. This CDR3 spans 15 amino acids. As DNA, the CDR3 is TGTGCCAGCAGCTTAGTGGGGGGGGGGACAGATACGCAGTATTTT. Its translation: CASSLVGGGTDTQYF.